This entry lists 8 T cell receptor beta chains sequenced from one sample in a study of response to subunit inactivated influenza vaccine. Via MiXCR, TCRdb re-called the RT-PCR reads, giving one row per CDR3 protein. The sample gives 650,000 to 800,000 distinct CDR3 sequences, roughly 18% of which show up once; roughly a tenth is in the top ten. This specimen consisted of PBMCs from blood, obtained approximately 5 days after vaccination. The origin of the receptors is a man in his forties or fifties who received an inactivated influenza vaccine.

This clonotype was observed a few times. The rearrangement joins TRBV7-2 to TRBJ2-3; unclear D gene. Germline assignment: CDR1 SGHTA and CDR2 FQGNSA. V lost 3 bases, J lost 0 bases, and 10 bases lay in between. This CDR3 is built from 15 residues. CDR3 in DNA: TGTGCCAGCAGCTTTTTCGGGCCGAGCACAGATACGCAGTATTTT. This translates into CASSFFGPSTDTQYF.

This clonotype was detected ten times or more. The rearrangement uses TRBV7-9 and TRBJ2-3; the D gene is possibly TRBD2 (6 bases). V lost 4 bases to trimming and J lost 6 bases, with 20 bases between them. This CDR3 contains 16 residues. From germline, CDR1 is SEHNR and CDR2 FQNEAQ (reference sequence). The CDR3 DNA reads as TGTGCCAGCAGCTCGCGAATTACTAGCCCGACGGATACGCAGTATTTT. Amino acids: CASSSRITSPTDTQYF.

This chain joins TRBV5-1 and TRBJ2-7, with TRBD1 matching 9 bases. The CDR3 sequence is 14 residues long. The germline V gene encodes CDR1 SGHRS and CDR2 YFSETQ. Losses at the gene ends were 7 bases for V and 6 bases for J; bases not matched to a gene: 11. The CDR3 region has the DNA TGCGCCAGCGGCGGGGGACAGGGAAGCTTCGAGCAGTACTTC. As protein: CASGGGQGSFEQYF.

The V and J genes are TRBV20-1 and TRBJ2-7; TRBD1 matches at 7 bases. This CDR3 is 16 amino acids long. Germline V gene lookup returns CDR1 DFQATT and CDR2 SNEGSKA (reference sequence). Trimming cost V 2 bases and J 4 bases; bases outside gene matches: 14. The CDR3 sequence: CSARSGVTGFVYEQYF. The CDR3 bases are TGCAGTGCTAGATCCGGGGTGACAGGGTTTGTGTACGAGCAGTACTTC.

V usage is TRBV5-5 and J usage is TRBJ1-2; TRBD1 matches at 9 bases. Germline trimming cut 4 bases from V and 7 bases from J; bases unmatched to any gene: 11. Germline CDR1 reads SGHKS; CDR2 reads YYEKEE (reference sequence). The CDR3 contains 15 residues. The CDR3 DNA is TGTGCCAGCAGCGCCAAAGGACAGGGGCTCTCTGGCTACACCTTC. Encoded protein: CASSAKGQGLSGYTF.

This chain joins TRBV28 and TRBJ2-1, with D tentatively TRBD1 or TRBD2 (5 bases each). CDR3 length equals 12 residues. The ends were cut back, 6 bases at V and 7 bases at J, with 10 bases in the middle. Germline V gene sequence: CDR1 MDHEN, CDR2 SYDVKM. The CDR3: CASRGTWNEQFF. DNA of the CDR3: TGTGCCAGCAGGGGGACCTGGAATGAGCAGTTCTTC.

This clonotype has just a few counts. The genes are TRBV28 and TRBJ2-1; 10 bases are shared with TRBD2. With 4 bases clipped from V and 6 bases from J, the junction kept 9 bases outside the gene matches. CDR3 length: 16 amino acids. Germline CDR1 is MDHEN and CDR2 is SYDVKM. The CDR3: CASSSLTSGVGNEQFF. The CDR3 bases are TGTGCCAGCAGTTCATTAACTAGCGGGGTGGGCAATGAGCAGTTCTTC. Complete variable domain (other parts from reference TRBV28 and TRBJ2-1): DVKVTQSSRYLVKRTGEKVFLECVQDMDHENMFWYRQDPGLGLRLIYFSYDVKMKEKGDIPEGYSVSREKKERFSLILESASTNQTSMYLCASSSLTSGVGNEQFFGPGTRLTVL.

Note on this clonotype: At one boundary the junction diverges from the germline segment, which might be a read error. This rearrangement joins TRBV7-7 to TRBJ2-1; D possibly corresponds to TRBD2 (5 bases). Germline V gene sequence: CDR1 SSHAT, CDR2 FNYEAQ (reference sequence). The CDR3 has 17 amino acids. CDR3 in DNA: TGTGCTAGCAGCCCCACGAGCCGACTACCCCCAGACAATGAGCAGTTCTTC. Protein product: CASSPTSRLPPDNEQFF. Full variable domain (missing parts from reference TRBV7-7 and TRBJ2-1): GAGVSQSPRYKVTKRGQDVTLRCDPISSHATLYWYQQALGQGPEFLTYFNYEAQPDKSGLPSDRFSAERPEGSISTLTIQRTEQRDSAMYRCASSPTSRLPPDNEQFFGPGTRLTVL.